This paragraph reports one TCR beta chain. This entry comes from a study of blood T cell repertoires in COVID-19. Sequencing used immunoSEQ multiplex PCR; TCRdb keeps in-frame clones, though not all of them. The repertoire holds some 150,000 clones, more than 65% seen once, with approximately 14% in the top ten. Sequenced sample: PBMCs or T cells enriched from blood (not recorded which). The sequence was obtained from a man aged 50-59 years who had recovered from COVID-19.

The CDR3 region is CASTLAGSYNEQFF. DNA of the CDR3: TGTGCCAGCACCCTAGCGGGATCCTACAATGAGCAGTTCTTC. The chain couples TRBV14 to TRBJ2-1; 9 positions agree with TRBD2. The germline V gene has CDR1 SGHDN and CDR2 FVKESK. The CDR3 runs 14 residues. J was trimmed by 1 base and V by 7 bases; bases with no gene match: 2.